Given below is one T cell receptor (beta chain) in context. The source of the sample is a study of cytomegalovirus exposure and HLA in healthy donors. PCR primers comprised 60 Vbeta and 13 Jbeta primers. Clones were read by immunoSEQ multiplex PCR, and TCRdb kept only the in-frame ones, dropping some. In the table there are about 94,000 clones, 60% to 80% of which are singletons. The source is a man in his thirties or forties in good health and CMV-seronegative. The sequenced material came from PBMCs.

The CDR3: CASSLMALDNEQFF. Here the CDR3 DNA reads TGTGCCAGCAGCTTAATGGCACTAGACAATGAGCAGTTCTTC. The chain couples TRBV11-2 to TRBJ2-1; the D gene is possibly TRBD2 (5 bases). Deletions cut 2 bases from V and 5 bases from J, with 10 bases between. The V gene's germline CDR1 is SGHAT and CDR2 FQNNGV. There are 14 residues in the CDR3.